Listed below are T cell receptor beta chains from one sample, sequenced in a study of blood T cell repertoires in COVID-19. Repertoires were generated with immunoSEQ multiplex PCR, while TCRdb's copy carries only in-frame clones and drops some. The table has fewer than 150,000 clones, about four fifths seen once. Sample: peripheral blood. The receptors stem from a human donor in a cohort sampled during active COVID-19. Both conserved end residues are part of each CDR3.

v_call cdr3_aa
TRBV6-4 CASRPSRRGISYEQYF
TRBV6-5 CASRGGYRSYNEQFF
TRBV6-5 CASSPDWTGELFF
TRBV11-2 CASSLVGRRKRANVLTF
TRBV3-1/TRBV3-2 CASSQDARGGEQFF
TRBV6-5 CASSYQTGGREQYF
TRBV5-4 CASSFFPVSGNTIYF
TRBV18 CASSPPRGMNTEAFF
TRBV10-3 CAISESGVTGELFF
TRBV5-8 CASSLIRKDTQYF
TRBV9 CASSSGGYSYEQYF
TRBV6-1 CASSEVASTNEQFF
TRBV19 CASRTGHQETQYF
TRBV18 CASSPDRVGYTF
TRBV7-8 CASSSGLATEAFF
TRBV2 CASSESRDSPLHF
TRBV7-7 CASSLVAGEAGELFF
TRBV5-4 CASSLVTGSYNEQFF
TRBV30 CAWSAISNEKLFF
TRBV3-1/TRBV3-2 CASSSRGSTNEKLFF
TRBV19 CASRDRDSPLHF
TRBV4-2 CASSQDSGQGYYEQYF
TRBV27 CASSYLVGGSSYNEQFF
TRBV19 CASSITDRAQETQYF
TRBV24-1 CATSDSFTSGSSYNEQFF
TRBV6-1 CASSEARGRGASNQPQHF
TRBV7-7 CASSSGTSPYNEQFF
TRBV6-6 CASSYGTGDYEQYF
TRBV2 CASMSGATGETQYF
TRBV3-1/TRBV3-2 CASSQGTGVEKLFF
TRBV3-1/TRBV3-2 CASSHWGVNEQFF
TRBV6-5 CASSPGASNEQFF
TRBV7-2 CASSLVGGESNQPQHF
TRBV5-1 CASSLSETQYF
TRBV5-5 CASSTGTGAIMNTEAFF
TRBV5-1 CASSLLDSYGYTF
TRBV27 CASSSRLVSEETQYF
TRBV5-1 CASSPTGTGGNEQFF
TRBV6-5 CASSYSELQPQHF
TRBV27 CASSGQGGRQPQHF
TRBV29-1 CSVAPRLAGDPREQFF
TRBV7-8 CASSPGTGRNQPQHF
TRBV5-1 CASSFEGANSYEQYF